This TCR beta chain was recovered during a study of metastatic and nonmetastatic thyroid tumors. Treatment of any kind had been given to no patient before thyroid surgery. Per the authors' pipeline: Clinicopathological groups of papillary thyroid cancer showed CDR3 differences that were used to build a distant-metastasis classifier. MiXCR was used by TCRdb to re-call the PCR reads. The V and J calls here are based on TCRdb, not the publication. In the table there are 65,000 or so clones, approximately 4.1% of which are singletons. Germline assignment: CDR1 DFQATT and CDR2 SNEGSKA (reference sequence). The CDR3 is 15 amino acids. A word on this clone: The junction and the germline gene differ at one end; a read error may be behind it.

The source is a female donor with papillary thyroid cancer or a benign thyroid nodule (not recorded which). Some clones in this sample may be carry-over from other donors' samples. The genes are TRBV20-1 and TRBJ1-1; D is uncertain. Sequenced sample: blood. The CDR3 loop is CSAGEGSALNTEAFF. The CDR3 coding sequence is TGCAGTGCTGGAGAGGGCAGCGCCCTAAACACTGAAGCTTTCTTT.